The 29 T cell receptor beta chains below all came from one sample that was sequenced in a study of PD-1 blockade in classical Hodgkin lymphoma. Sequencing was performed with immunoSEQ multiplex PCR; in TCRdb, only in-frame clones are kept and a portion is missing. The sample lists roughly 30,000 clones, around 89% occurring once. Time point in this sample: newly diagnosed, previously untreated cHL patient sample. Isolation of CD4+ T cells from thawed PBMCs was performed by magnetic negative selection. Sequenced material: CD4+ T cells from blood. The receptor source for this set is a human donor with classical Hodgkin lymphoma.

The chain couples TRBV11-2 to TRBJ2-7, with no clear D. Trimming removed 3 bases from V and 6 bases from J, with 12 bases in between. Germline loops: CDR1 SGHAT, CDR2 FQNNGV. The CDR3 length is 13 residues. The CDR3 is CASSLTGRLEQYF. CDR3 nucleotide sequence: TGTGCCAGCAGCTTGACGGGTCGGCTCGAGCAGTACTTC.

The chain links TRBV5-1 to TRBJ1-2, with unresolved D. The V end was cut by 0 bases, the J end by 0 bases, with 6 bases between. Germline V gene data show CDR1 as SGHRS and CDR2 as YFSETQ. The CDR3 spans 14 residues. CDR3 loop: CASSLVGANYGYTF. CDR3 DNA: TGCGCCAGCAGCTTGGTCGGAGCTAACTATGGCTACACCTTC.

The gene calls are TRBV4-1 and TRBJ2-7; TRBD2 matches at 8 bases. There are 12 residues in the CDR3. CDR1 is MGHRA, CDR2 YSYEKL, per germline. V gave up 8 bases and J gave up 2 bases; unmatched junction bases: 2. The CDR3 is CASAGGPYEQYF. In DNA form, the CDR3 reads TGCGCCAGCGCGGGGGGCCCCTACGAGCAGTACTTC.

The chain uses TRBV5-1 and TRBJ2-7; the match to TRBD1 covers 11 bases. After removal of 7 bases from V and 6 bases from J, the junction contained 9 bases not matched to a gene. Per germline, CDR1 SGHRS and CDR2 YFSETQ. This CDR3 comprises 14 residues. Here the CDR3 reads CASGTGGLYLEQYF. The CDR3 DNA reads TGCGCCAGCGGGACAGGGGGACTCTATCTCGAGCAGTACTTC. Looking up the rest from reference TRBV5-1 and TRBJ2-7 gives the full variable domain: KAGVTQTPRYLIKTRGQQVTLSCSPISGHRSVSWYQQTPGQGLQFLFEYFSETQRNKGNFPGRFSGRQFSNSRSEMNVSTLELGDSALYLCASGTGGLYLEQYFGPGTRLTVT.

This chain links TRBV19 with TRBJ2-7, with no clear D. The ends were cut back, 5 bases at V and 2 bases at J, with 13 bases in the middle. Germline V gives CDR1 LNHDA, CDR2 SQIVND (reference sequence). The CDR3 consists of 14 residues. CDR3 DNA: TGTGCCAGTAGTGACCGGGTCCCCACCTACGAGCAGTACTTC. This gives the protein CASSDRVPTYEQYF.

This clone was counted between two and nine times. The chain links TRBV9 to TRBJ1-6; D is undetermined. Trimming removed 3 bases at V and 3 bases at J, with 7 bases between. CDR3 size: 14 residues. Germline V gene data show CDR1 as SGDLS and CDR2 as YYNGEE. CDR3 in amino acids: CASSARVYNSPLHF. CDR3 coding DNA: TGTGCCAGCAGCGCGAGGGTCTATAATTCACCCCTCCACTTT. Full variable domain (remainder filled in from reference TRBV9 and TRBJ1-6): DSGVTQTPKHLITATGQRVTLRCSPRSGDLSVYWYQQSLDQGLQFLIQYYNGEERAKGNILERFSAQQFPDLHSELNLSSLELGDSALYFCASSARVYNSPLHFGNGTRLTVT.

The CDR3 loop reads CASGRSYNEQFF. The CDR3, as DNA: TGTGCCAGCGGCCGGTCCTACAATGAGCAGTTCTTC. The rearrangement uses TRBV28 and TRBJ2-1; D call uncertain. There are 12 residues in the CDR3. Deletions cut 8 bases from V and 1 base from J, with 6 bases between. Germline V gene data show CDR1 as MDHEN and CDR2 as SYDVKM.

The table lists this clone with a few counts. The chain is built from TRBV28 and TRBJ2-7, with 8 bases matching TRBD2. Trimming removed 2 bases from V and 5 bases from J; junction bases left unmatched: 17. The CDR3 consists of 18 residues. The germline V gene encodes CDR1 MDHEN and CDR2 SYDVKM. The CDR3 here is CASSLSPGLGSLGDEQYF. CDR3 nucleotides: TGTGCCAGCAGTTTAAGTCCGGGACTAGGGTCGTTGGGGGACGAGCAGTACTTC.

The chain employs TRBV5-1 and TRBJ1-3; the D is unclear. This CDR3 spans 16 amino acids. Trimming left V 0 bases short and J 0 bases short, with 10 bases between. From germline, CDR1 is SGHRS and CDR2 YFSETQ. The CDR3: CASSLEPGSSGNTIYF. CDR3 nucleotide sequence: TGCGCCAGCAGCTTGGAGCCGGGAAGCTCTGGAAACACCATATATTTT.

The chain uses TRBV5-1 and TRBJ1-2; 10 bases agree with TRBD1. V was pared by 1 base and J by 7 bases, with 4 bases of the junction left unmatched. In germline, CDR1 is SGHRS, CDR2 YFSETQ. The CDR3 is 14 residues long. The CDR3 sequence is CASSLTTGGSGYTF. The CDR3 region has the DNA TGCGCCAGCAGCTTGACGACAGGGGGCAGTGGCTACACCTTC.

This chain uses TRBV9 with TRBJ1-5; no reliable D call. Germline CDR1 and CDR2: SGDLS and YYNGEE. The CDR3 loop spans 13 amino acids. V lost 2 bases to trimming and J lost 6 bases, with 9 bases between them. The CDR3 loop is CASSVDLGQPQHF. In DNA, the CDR3 is TGTGCCAGCAGCGTGGATTTAGGTCAGCCCCAGCATTTT. The entire variable domain, with the rest obtained from reference TRBV9 and TRBJ1-5, is as follows: DSGVTQTPKHLITATGQRVTLRCSPRSGDLSVYWYQQSLDQGLQFLIQYYNGEERAKGNILERFSAQQFPDLHSELNLSSLELGDSALYFCASSVDLGQPQHFGDGTRLSIL.

The gene calls are TRBV29-1 and TRBJ1-1; 7 bases fit TRBD1. The CDR3 is 14 residues long. With V trimmed by 6 bases and J by 1 base, 8 bases remained unmatched. Germline-derived CDR1 and CDR2 are SQVTM and ANQGSEA. The CDR3 nucleotides are TGCAGCGTGAGCGAGGGGGCTAAGAACACTGAAGCTTTCTTT. Protein: CSVSEGAKNTEAFF.

The chain carries TRBV5-1 and TRBJ2-3; a possible D gene is TRBD1 (6 bases). This CDR3 region has 16 residues. V dropped 2 bases and J dropped 4 bases, with 17 bases sitting between them. Germline assignment: CDR1 SGHRS and CDR2 YFSETQ. The CDR3 coding sequence is TGCGCCAGCAGCTTTCTGGACAGTGGGGGACCAGATACGCAGTATTTT. It codes for CASSFLDSGGPDTQYF.

The chain carries TRBV6-1 and TRBJ2-4, with D unresolved. The CDR3 spans 17 residues. Germline loops: CDR1 MNHNS, CDR2 SASEGT. The germline V and J ends were trimmed by 6 bases and 0 bases, with 18 bases remaining between them. CDR3 sequence (DNA): TGTGCCAGCAGCGAAAACGTCCCCGTTAGAGCCAAAAACATTCAGTACTTC. Its protein is CASSENVPVRAKNIQYF.

The chain carries TRBV19 and TRBJ1-3, with D maybe TRBD1 (5 bases). Germline lookup yields CDR1 LNHDA and CDR2 SQIVND (reference sequence). V lost 7 bases, J lost 0 bases, and 16 bases lay in between. The CDR3 length is 16 residues. Here the CDR3 DNA reads TGTGCCAGTACCTTACAAGGGGCTCACTCTGGAAACACCATATATTTT. Its translation is CASTLQGAHSGNTIYF. Using reference TRBV19 and TRBJ1-3 for the parts outside the CDR3, the full variable domain is DGGITQSPKYLFRKEGQNVTLSCEQNLNHDAMYWYRQDPGQGLRLIYYSQIVNDFQKGDIAEGYSVSREKKESFPLTVTSAQKNPTAFYLCASTLQGAHSGNTIYFGEGSWLTVV.

This rearrangement joins TRBV4-2 to TRBJ1-1, with TRBD1 as a possible D gene (5 bases). Germline-derived CDR1 and CDR2 are LGHNA and YNFKEQ. The V end lost 0 bases, the J end lost 7 bases, and 24 bases lay between the germline ends. This CDR3 region has 18 residues. This CDR3 reads CASSQDLQGIGVGGEAFF. The CDR3 DNA reads TGTGCCAGCAGCCAAGATCTCCAGGGCATTGGCGTTGGGGGTGAAGCTTTCTTT.

The chain links TRBV7-8 to TRBJ2-2; 7 bases are shared with TRBD1. CDR1 SGHVS and CDR2 FQNEAQ come from the germline V gene. CDR3 length: 16 amino acids. This chain's CDR3 is CASIGGRIANTGELFF. CDR3 DNA: TGTGCTTCGATAGGGGGCCGAATCGCGAACACCGGGGAGCTGTTTTTT.

The rearrangement links TRBV28 to TRBJ1-2; D gene unclear. The CDR3 contains 14 residues. V was pared by 7 bases and J by 1 base, with 13 bases between. Germline CDR1 MDHEN, CDR2 SYDVKM. The CDR3 nucleotides are TGTGCCAGCACGCCCTCTCCCTTTAACTATGGCTACACCTTC. Translation gives CASTPSPFNYGYTF.

The chain uses TRBV6-1 and TRBJ1-1; 7 nucleotides match TRBD1. Germline V gene lookup returns CDR1 MNHNS and CDR2 SASEGT. The CDR3 consists of 15 residues. V lost 6 bases to trimming and J lost 4 bases; unmatched junction nucleotides: 11. The CDR3 sequence is CASSLKQGRSTEAFF. CDR3 nucleotide sequence: TGTGCCAGCAGCCTAAAACAGGGGCGGAGCACTGAAGCTTTCTTT.

There are a few counts of this clone. The V and J genes are TRBV7-9 and TRBJ1-1; no firm D call. The germline V gene has CDR1 SEHNR and CDR2 FQNEAQ (reference sequence). V lost 2 bases and J 0 bases, leaving 1 base between the germline ends. The CDR3 runs 12 residues. CDR3: CASSLMNTEAFF. CDR3 DNA sequence: TGTGCCAGCAGCTTAATGAACACTGAAGCTTTCTTT.

The chain joins TRBV19 to TRBJ1-1, with D tentatively TRBD1 (5 bases). V gave up 3 bases and J gave up 5 bases, with 13 bases separating them. The CDR3 sequence is 14 residues long. Germline CDR1 and CDR2: LNHDA and SQIVND (reference sequence). CDR3 nucleotides: TGTGCCAGTAGTATGGGAGGGGCAGGGACTGAAGCTTTCTTT. It encodes CASSMGGAGTEAFF.

With respect to this clone: No DNA is shown, since the ends of the CDR3 on it are uncertain; the CDR3 is the one TCRdb lists. The V gene is TRBV10-3, the J gene TRBJ2-1; TRBD2 is the table's D call and was not checked against the DNA. The CDR3 adds up to 16 amino acids, both ends counted. Germline loops: CDR1 ENHRY, CDR2 SYGVKD. CDR3 in amino acids: CAISEYFGLAGVEQFF.

The chain carries TRBV23-1 and TRBJ1-1; D uncertain. TRBV23-1 is recorded as an ORF, its role being uncertain. This CDR3 has 14 residues. V was shortened by 7 bases and J by 3 bases, with 15 bases between the two germline ends. The CDR3 DNA is TGCGCCAGCATCCACAACGGGGTCGACACTGAAGCTTTCTTT. Translation: CASIHNGVDTEAFF.

The V gene is TRBV7-2, the J gene TRBJ2-7; D is uncertain. CDR3 length: 14 residues. Deletions cut 2 bases from V and 4 bases from J, with 12 bases between. The germline V gene has CDR1 SGHTA and CDR2 FQGNSA. Here the CDR3 reads CASSLNGLSYEQYF. In DNA form, the CDR3 reads TGTGCCAGCAGCTTAAATGGCCTGTCGTACGAGCAGTACTTC.

The V call is TRBV19, the J call TRBJ1-6; 12 bases are shared with TRBD1. J gave up 6 bases and V 8 bases, and 11 bases lay outside the gene matches. The CDR3 contains 17 residues. Germline V gene lookup returns CDR1 LNHDA and CDR2 SQIVND (reference sequence). The CDR3 coding sequence is TGTGCCAGTTCCCGGGACAGGGGGCCCACCGGTAATTCACCCCTCCACTTT. Translated, it gives CASSRDRGPTGNSPLHF.

The chain carries TRBV6-5 and TRBJ2-2, with a weak D call TRBD1 (5 bases). Deletions cut 7 bases from V and 0 bases from J, with 9 bases between. The CDR3 is 14 residues long. Per germline, CDR1 MNHEY and CDR2 SVGAGI. CDR3 residues: CASIQGSNTGELFF. CDR3 nucleotides: TGTGCCAGCATTCAGGGATCGAACACCGGGGAGCTGTTTTTT.

This sequence joins TRBV15 and TRBJ1-2, with D hard to call. V lost 1 base and J lost 0, with 12 bases in between. Germline V gene sequence: CDR1 LNHNV, CDR2 YYDKDF (reference sequence). This CDR3 comprises 16 residues. DNA for the CDR3: TGTGCCACCAGCAGAGCCTCAGAAGTAGCTAACTATGGCTACACCTTC. This encodes CATSRASEVANYGYTF.

The chain uses TRBV5-5 and TRBJ1-1; 8 positions agree with TRBD1. CDR3 length: 14 residues. J gave up 0 bases and V 5 bases, and 3 bases lay outside the gene matches. In germline, CDR1 is SGHKS, CDR2 YYEKEE (reference sequence). CDR3 amino acids: CASRPGGLNTEAFF. CDR3 in DNA: TGTGCCAGCAGGCCAGGGGGCCTGAACACTGAAGCTTTCTTT.

The V and J genes are TRBV5-4 and TRBJ2-4, with D possibly matching TRBD2 (6 bases). The germline V gene encodes CDR1 SGHNT and CDR2 YYREEE (reference sequence). V shed 4 bases and J shed 7 bases, with 18 bases lying between them. The CDR3 length is 15 residues. This chain's CDR3 is CASSPGGVGSNIQYF. The CDR3 DNA sequence: TGTGCCAGCAGCCCGGGCGGGGTCGGCTCTAACATTCAGTACTTC.